The 2 T cell receptor beta chains below come from one sample, sequenced in a study of OX40 agonist ivuxolimab in advanced cancers. The data were produced by immunoSEQ multiplex PCR, yet TCRdb's version contains in-frame clones alone and is incomplete. The sample holds 65,000 to 80,000 clones, just over 90% seen once. Material: CD4+ or CD8+ T cells sorted from blood, obtained in a trial of the OX40 agonist ivuxolimab. The receptor source for this set is an adult with an advanced solid tumor such as melanoma, head and neck, liver or kidney cancer.

V and J are TRBV4-3 and TRBJ1-1; the D gene is possibly TRBD1 (6 bases). Trimming pared 3 bases from V and 10 bases from J, leaving 12 bases between. CDR1 and CDR2 (germline): LGHNA, YSLEER. CDR3 size: 12 residues. The chain's CDR3 is CASSHRGGGAFF. The CDR3 coding sequence is TGCGCCAGCAGCCATCGAGGGGGGGGAGCTTTCTTT.

The chain uses TRBV6-5 and TRBJ2-3; 8 bases fit TRBD1. CDR1 is MNHEY, CDR2 SVGAGI, per germline. V shed 5 bases, J shed 6 bases, and the junction held 7 bases outside the gene matches. This CDR3 is 14 amino acids long. CDR3 DNA: TGTGCCAGCAGTCATGCTTACAGGGGGGATACGCAGTATTTT. It yields the protein CASSHAYRGDTQYF.